This T cell receptor (beta chain) is drawn from a study of OX40 agonist ivuxolimab in advanced cancers. Sequencing used immunoSEQ multiplex PCR; TCRdb keeps in-frame clones, though not all of them. The table records tens of thousands of clones, about 85% of them present only once. For this clone: Its target is not known.

Study-wide points: Expanded peripheral T-cell antigen specificity went undetermined.

The sample consisted of CD4+ or CD8+ T cells sorted from blood, taken in a trial of the OX40 agonist ivuxolimab. This sequence originates from an adult with an advanced solid tumor such as melanoma, head and neck, liver or kidney cancer.

For the CDR3, the DNA is TGTGCCAGCTCACCACCGACGGGGAGCTCCTACAATGAGCAGTTCTTC. This sequence encodes CASSPPTGSSYNEQFF. The rearrangement uses TRBV18 and TRBJ2-1, with D maybe TRBD2 (5 bases). Germline assignment: CDR1 KGHSH and CDR2 LQKENI. V was cut by 0 bases and J by 0 bases, with 9 bases left in between. The CDR3 runs 16 residues.